This is a list of T cell receptor beta chains from one sample in a study of molecular identifiers for immune sequencing clone quantification. TCRdb fed the PCR reads into MiXCR, producing one record per CDR3 protein. The sample consists of around 470,000 distinct CDR3 sequences, 20% to 25% of them appearing once. The sample consisted of naive CD8+ T cells from blood, with Jurkat cell RNA spiked in. Receptors originate from a human donor in good health. Some libraries in this study had Jurkat cell RNA spiked in. Both conserved end residues are part of each CDR3. A D gene is named only where the DNA matches it firmly. Rows give clone size only sometimes, using once, few, many, or a class for an expanded clone.

D gene: -; V gene: TRBV6-2/TRBV6-3; J gene: TRBJ1-1; clone size: -; CDR3 DNA: TGTGCCAGCAAAATAAACTGGGGGAACACTGAAGCTTTCTTT; CDR3 protein: CASKINWGNTEAFF
D gene: -; V gene: TRBV6-5; J gene: TRBJ2-7; clone size: -; CDR3 DNA: TGTGCCAGCAGTTACGGGACGGGGCCCTACGAGCAGTACTTC; CDR3 protein: CASSYGTGPYEQYF
D gene: -; V gene: TRBV30; J gene: TRBJ1-2; clone size: -; CDR3 DNA: TGTGCCTGGAGTGTTTCGGGTCTAGGCAGAACTAACTATGGCTACACCTTC; CDR3 protein: CAWSVSGLGRTNYGYTF
D gene: -; V gene: TRBV6-2/TRBV6-3; J gene: TRBJ2-3; clone size: -; CDR3 DNA: TGTGCCAGCAGTTACATTGGGGGCTGGGCGGATACGCAGTATTTT; CDR3 protein: CASSYIGGWADTQYF
D gene: -; V gene: TRBV30; J gene: TRBJ2-2; clone size: -; CDR3 DNA: TGTGCCTGGATGCCTCCCAGCACCGGGGAGCTGTTTTTT; CDR3 protein: CAWMPPSTGELFF
D gene: -; V gene: TRBV9; J gene: TRBJ2-7; clone size: -; CDR3 DNA: TGTGCCAGCAGCGTAGGGGAGACAGCCTTCTACGAGCAGTACTTC; CDR3 protein: CASSVGETAFYEQYF
D gene: -; V gene: TRBV6-5; J gene: TRBJ2-3; clone size: -; CDR3 DNA: TGTGCCAGCAGTTACTCGGACAGCACAGATACGCAGTATTTT; CDR3 protein: CASSYSDSTDTQYF
D gene: -; V gene: TRBV27; J gene: TRBJ2-7; clone size: many; CDR3 DNA: TGTGCCAGCAGTTTATCGATCGGGAGAGGCGAGCAGTACTTC; CDR3 protein: CASSLSIGRGEQYF
D gene: -; V gene: TRBV20-1; J gene: TRBJ2-7; clone size: -; CDR3 DNA: TGCAGTGCTAGAGATCAGGGTTTGAGCACCTACGAGCAGTACTTC; CDR3 protein: CSARDQGLSTYEQYF
D gene: -; V gene: TRBV5-1; J gene: TRBJ2-1; clone size: -; CDR3 DNA: TGCGCCAGCAGCTTGGAGGACAGTATTTACAATGAGCAGTTCTTC; CDR3 protein: CASSLEDSIYNEQFF
D gene: TRBD2; V gene: TRBV12-3/TRBV12-4; J gene: TRBJ2-2; clone size: few; CDR3 DNA: TGTGCCAGCAGTTCAATAGGACTAGCGGGGGGGAAGAACACCGGGGAGCTGTTTTTT; CDR3 protein: CASSSIGLAGGKNTGELFF
D gene: -; V gene: TRBV7-9; J gene: TRBJ2-7; clone size: few; CDR3 DNA: TGTGCCAGCAGCTCCTCGAGTGGGGGGGCGCCCTACGAGCAGTACTTC; CDR3 protein: CASSSSSGGAPYEQYF
D gene: TRBD1; V gene: TRBV29-1; J gene: TRBJ2-7; clone size: many; CDR3 DNA: TGCAGCGTTTATAATCCGGGACAGGGTTACGAGCAGTACTTC; CDR3 protein: CSVYNPGQGYEQYF
D gene: TRBD2; V gene: TRBV6-5; J gene: TRBJ2-7; clone size: few; CDR3 DNA: TGTGCCAGCAGTTACGTAGCGGGAGGCTCCTACGAGCAGTACTTC; CDR3 protein: CASSYVAGGSYEQYF
D gene: -; V gene: TRBV7-2; J gene: TRBJ2-7; clone size: -; CDR3 DNA: TGTGCCAGCAGCTTGAATAGCACCTACGAGCAGTACTTC; CDR3 protein: CASSLNSTYEQYF